This T cell receptor beta chain was retrieved from a study of blood T cell repertoires in COVID-19. This clone appeared once. In terms of age and location, participants ranged from roughly 18 to 90 years and lived in roughly 22 US areas. Cohorts were determined from participant-reported clinical history. Assay: immunoSEQ multiplex PCR; the TCRdb copy retains only in-frame clones and omits some. This table has some 150,000 clones, almost 80% appearing once. The trim removed 7 bases at V and 6 bases at J, leaving 7 bases unmatched. CDR3 size: 14 residues. The germline CDR1 and CDR2 sequences are LNHDA and SQIVND (reference sequence).

The receptor was derived from a woman in her forties or fifties who had recovered from COVID-19. This chain connects TRBV19 to TRBJ2-1; 9 bases align to TRBD2. The sample was PBMCs or T cells enriched from blood (not recorded which). CDR3 sequence (DNA): TGTGCCAGTAATTATGCGGGAGGGCCCAATGAGCAGTTCTTC. Amino acid sequence: CASNYAGGPNEQFF.